This T cell receptor (beta chain) was profiled in a study of monozygotic twins with inflammatory bowel disease. The CDR3 has 14 residues. The germline gives CDR1 SEHNR, CDR2 FQNEAQ (reference sequence). TCRdb reprocessed the 5' RACE reads; each CDR3 protein has one entry and no DNA is given. The repertoire table contains about 350,000 distinct CDR3 sequences. Study-wide results and limits: Patient-to-patient differences in immunosuppressive treatment may have added variability to the repertoires. Especially with disease activity, IBD patients had fewer clonotypes in common with others than healthy twins did.

Notes on this clonotype: Its cognate antigen is unknown.

Total RNA from whole blood was isolated with no T cell sorting. Sequenced: blood. The TCR comes from a human donor with ulcerative colitis or Crohn's disease, or a healthy co-twin of an affected twin (not recorded which). This rearrangement joins TRBV7-9 to TRBJ1-6; TCRdb's D call of TRBD1 is untestable without DNA. The CDR3 loop reads CASSQGQINSPLHF.